These T cell receptor beta chains were read from a single sample in a study of shared clonotypes between healthy human individuals. Data came from immunoSEQ multiplex PCR; TCRdb stores just in-frame clones and leaves some out. The sample has about 460,000 clones; roughly four fifths are singletons. Sequencing input: PBMCs. The receptors here all came from a woman between 40 and 55 years old in good health. Some clones in this sample may be carry-over from other donors' samples. Each CDR3 is given with its conserved first and last residue. The D gene is left open where the match is weak. The size entry is marked missing in some rows and otherwise reads once, few, many or a size class.

d_call,clone_size,j_call,v_call,cdr3_nt,cdr3_aa
.,.,TRBJ2-2,TRBV7-9,TGTGCCAGCAGCTTACGGGCAGGGAACACCGGGGAGCTGTTTTTT,CASSLRAGNTGELFF
.,.,TRBJ1-5,TRBV2,TGTGCCAGCAGTAGGGAAAGTGGCAATCAGCCCCAGCATTTT,CASSRESGNQPQHF
.,.,TRBJ2-7,TRBV7-9,TGTGCCAGCAGCTTAGGAGGCAGCAGCTACTACGAGCAGTACTTC,CASSLGGSSYYEQYF
.,.,TRBJ1-2,TRBV9,TGTGCCAGCAGCGTAGACCGGGGCTATGGCTACACCTTC,CASSVDRGYGYTF
.,.,TRBJ1-2,TRBV28,TGTGCCAGCAGTTTACGGGCAGGGGATGGCTACACCTTC,CASSLRAGDGYTF
.,few,TRBJ2-5,TRBV5-6,TGTGCCAGCACCGTAGGTCTCGGTCAAGAGACCCAGTACTTC,CASTVGLGQETQYF
.,.,TRBJ2-4,TRBV7-3,TGTGCCAGCAGCTTAATGGGGGAGGCAGGCGGCATTCAGTACTTC,CASSLMGEAGGIQYF
.,.,TRBJ2-1,TRBV9,TGTGCCAGCAGCGTAGAAGCTAGCAACGTTCGGCAGTTCTTC,CASSVEASNVRQFF
.,.,TRBJ2-7,TRBV18,TGTGCCAGCTCACCAGGGCCAGGGGCCGCCTACGAGCAGTACTTC,CASSPGPGAAYEQYF
.,.,TRBJ2-7,TRBV5-1,TGCGCCAGCAGCTTGGCCGTGGGGCCCTCCTACGAGCAGTACTTC,CASSLAVGPSYEQYF
.,few,TRBJ2-5,TRBV2,TGTGCCAGCAGTCCCGGACTATCCCCCCAAGAGACCCAGTACTTC,CASSPGLSPQETQYF
.,.,TRBJ2-7,TRBV5-1,TGCGCCAGCAGCTTGGGACTAGATACCTACGAGCAGTACTTC,CASSLGLDTYEQYF
.,.,TRBJ2-1,TRBV28,TGTGCCAGCAGTTTGACAGCACGCGAGCAGTTCTTC,CASSLTAREQFF
.,few,TRBJ2-1,TRBV7-2,TGTGCCAGCAGCTTAGGAGGCGGCTCCTGGGATGAGCAGTTCTTC,CASSLGGGSWDEQFF
.,.,TRBJ2-7,TRBV7-2,TGTGCCAGCAGCCTCCGGGGCTCCTACGAGCAGTACTTC,CASSLRGSYEQYF
TRBD2,.,TRBJ2-3,TRBV28,TGTGCCAGCAGTGGGAGGGGAACAGATACGCAGTATTTT,CASSGRGTDTQYF